This T cell receptor (beta chain) came from a study of blood T cell repertoires in COVID-19. Turning to the study itself: Collection of acute and convalescent COVID-19 samples took place in the United States, Italy and Spain. PBMCs, B-cell-depleted T cells, or T cells provided the cDNA or gDNA that made up the material.

The CDR3 is 14 residues long. The germline gives CDR1 LNHNV, CDR2 YYDKDF (reference sequence). The V gene lost 0 bases and the J gene lost 2 bases, with 8 bases spanning the gap. Per the authors' pipeline: Amplification from reference gene primers served as the basis for estimated nucleated cell counts. The protocol was immunoSEQ multiplex PCR, while the TCRdb copy is restricted to in-frame clones and leaves out a portion. V, J and clone size derive from that table, while D and trimming were established from the DNA sequence. The data contain about 220,000 clones, around 82% of them singletons. The sequenced material came from peripheral blood. This receptor was identified in a human donor in a cohort sampled during active COVID-19. The J gene is TRBJ2-7, the V gene TRBV15; D might be TRBD1 (5 bases). CDR3 amino acids: CATSRDSGPYEQYF. Written as DNA, the CDR3 is TGTGCCACCAGCAGAGATTCAGGGCCCTACGAGCAGTACTTC.